Sequencing of this T cell receptor (beta chain) was carried out in a study of identical twins. Template switching added a universal primer site; cDNA carried unique molecular identifiers. One entry per CDR3 protein results from TCRdb running MiXCR on the 5' RACE reads. Here the sample spans 500,000 to 650,000 distinct CDR3 sequences, under 25% being singletons. The CDR3 extends over 16 amino acids. Germline CDR1 is SGHRS and CDR2 is YFSETQ. Unmatched junction bases numbered 4, after V lost 0 bases and J lost 1 base. Concerning this clonotype: The antigen remains undetermined.

Points from the study as a whole: Sequences that were out-of-frame, alpha and twin-shared displayed an excess of low generation probability. Potential partial confounding of zero-insertion analyses by invariant MAIT and iNKT cells was noted.

All donors were healthy Caucasians. This same sample was also taken into another study, of yellow fever vaccine responses in identical twins.

V is TRBV5-1 and J is TRBJ2-1; TRBD1 matches at 7 bases. Material: CD4+ T cells sorted from blood. This TCR was recovered from a woman between 18 and 29 years old in good health. CDR3 amino acids: CASSLALGQSYNEQFF. The CDR3 region has the DNA TGCGCCAGCAGCTTGGCCCTGGGACAGTCCTACAATGAGCAGTTCTTC.